The 30 T cell receptor beta chains below were found in one sample sequenced in a study of technical replicates of blood from a few donors. Generated by immunoSEQ multiplex PCR, the TCRdb table keeps only in-frame clones and is missing some. The sample shows tens of thousands of clones, approximately 92% of them seen only once. Sequencing was carried out using T cells isolated from PBMCs. The receptor source for this set is a human donor in good health.

V and J are TRBV2 and TRBJ1-1, with 8 bases that match TRBD1. The germline V gene encodes CDR1 SNHLY and CDR2 FYNNEI. CDR3 length: 15 amino acids. J was trimmed by 5 bases and V by 7 bases; bases with no gene match: 12. The CDR3 protein is CASKFSGTGGTEAFF. In nucleotides, the CDR3 is TGTGCCAGCAAATTTTCAGGGACAGGTGGAACTGAAGCTTTCTTT.

The chain links TRBV7-9 to TRBJ2-3; no reliable D call. This CDR3 has 14 residues. The V end was cut by 8 bases, the J end by 4 bases, with 16 bases between. Germline V gene data show CDR1 as SEHNR and CDR2 as FQNEAQ (reference sequence). The CDR3 DNA reads as TGTGCCAGCTTCCTCGACACCCGTCCAGATACGCAGTATTTT. Its translation: CASFLDTRPDTQYF.

The chain uses TRBV27 and TRBJ2-7; D is undetermined. V was clipped by 8 bases and J by 0 bases, with 8 bases between them. CDR3 length: 12 residues. Per germline, CDR1 MNHEY and CDR2 SMNVEV (reference sequence). CDR3 sequence (DNA): TGTGCCAGCGGGCGTGCCTCCTACGAGCAGTACTTC. It specifies CASGRASYEQYF.

The genes are TRBV19 and TRBJ2-5; 14 positions match TRBD2. This CDR3 comprises 17 residues. The germline CDR1 and CDR2 sequences are LNHDA and SQIVND (reference sequence). As DNA, the CDR3 is TGTGCAGAAATGGGGACTAGCGGGAGAGGAATCCAAGAGACCCAGTACTTC. Translated: CAEMGTSGRGIQETQYF.

V and J are TRBV5-6 and TRBJ1-4; D gene ambiguous. This CDR3 region has 14 residues. Germline CDR1 SGHDT, CDR2 YYEEEE. With 2 bases removed from V and 0 bases from J, the gap between germline ends came to 5 bases. CDR3 sequence (DNA): TGTGCCAGCAGCTTCGGAGCAACTAATGAAAAACTGTTTTTT. Its translation is CASSFGATNEKLFF.

The rearrangement joins TRBV28 to TRBJ2-7, with 7 bases aligning to TRBD1. Trimming at V came to 3 bases and at J to 2 bases, leaving 1 base not matched to a gene. The CDR3 extends over 13 amino acids. Germline-derived CDR1 and CDR2 are MDHEN and SYDVKM. The CDR3 spells CASSFQGAYEQYF. The DNA of the CDR3 is TGTGCCAGCAGTTTCCAGGGGGCCTACGAGCAGTACTTC. The full variable domain, rest sourced from reference TRBV28 and TRBJ2-7, is DVKVTQSSRYLVKRTGEKVFLECVQDMDHENMFWYRQDPGLGLRLIYFSYDVKMKEKGDIPEGYSVSREKKERFSLILESASTNQTSMYLCASSFQGAYEQYFGPGTRLTVT.

The V call is TRBV2, the J call TRBJ2-3; 12 bases match TRBD2. This CDR3 has 16 amino acids. V shed 5 bases and J 2 bases; nucleotides not matched to a gene: 5. CDR1 is SNHLY and CDR2 is FYNNEI in the germline V gene. The DNA for the CDR3 is TGTGCCAGCAGTACTGGACTAGCGGGGACCACAGATACGCAGTATTTT. This encodes CASSTGLAGTTDTQYF.

This clone was seen only once. The rearrangement joins TRBV4-2 to TRBJ1-1; D might be TRBD1 (5 bases). CDR3 length: 13 residues. The ends were cut back, 0 bases at V and 7 bases at J, with 9 bases in the middle. CDR1 and CDR2 from the germline V gene are LGHNA and YNFKEQ. The CDR3 DNA reads as TGTGCCAGCAGCCAAGATTCCGGGGGTGAAGCTTTCTTT. It is translated as CASSQDSGGEAFF.

This clone was recorded once. This chain connects TRBV9 to TRBJ2-7; 8 bases agree with TRBD2. Germline V gives CDR1 SGDLS, CDR2 YYNGEE. This CDR3 contains 14 residues. The V gene end was trimmed by 0 bases and the J gene end by 4 bases; junction bases not matched to a gene: 3. CDR3 coding DNA: TGTGCCAGCAGCGTAGGTGCTAGCGGGTACGAGCAGTACTTC. It yields the protein CASSVGASGYEQYF.

CDR3 protein: CASSLSIGQGVYEQYF. DNA of the CDR3: TGCGCCAGCAGCTTGTCTATTGGACAGGGTGTCTACGAGCAGTACTTC. The V call is TRBV5-1, the J call TRBJ2-7, with 8 nucleotides matching TRBD1. The CDR3 sequence is 16 residues long. In germline, CDR1 is SGHRS, CDR2 YFSETQ. Losses at the gene ends were 1 base for V and 3 bases for J; bases not matched to a gene: 9.

The V call is TRBV6-5, the J call TRBJ1-5; D may be TRBD1 (5 bases). The CDR3 runs 15 residues. V lost 7 bases and J lost 3, with 16 bases in between. Looked up from germline, CDR1 is MNHEY and CDR2 is SVGAGI. CDR3 nucleotide sequence: TGTGCCAGCACCCCTGGGGGGGAAAACAATCAGCCCCAGCATTTT. It yields the protein CASTPGGENNQPQHF.

The chain uses TRBV6-1 and TRBJ1-4, with D perhaps matching TRBD1 (6 bases). Trimming pared 7 bases from V and 5 bases from J, leaving 14 bases between. This CDR3 spans 14 amino acids. CDR1 is MNHNS, CDR2 SASEGT, per germline. CDR3 residues: CASISGQHNEKLFF. In DNA, the CDR3 is TGTGCCAGCATTTCAGGACAGCACAATGAAAAACTGTTTTTT.

This chain uses TRBV30 with TRBJ1-4, with 9 bases fitting TRBD1. Per germline, CDR1 GTSNPN and CDR2 SVGIG (reference sequence). V lost 0 bases, J lost 10 bases, and 12 bases stayed unmatched. CDR3 length equals 16 residues. The CDR3 protein is CAWSVGSGTGTVKLFF. The CDR3 DNA sequence: TGTGCCTGGAGTGTAGGTTCCGGGACAGGGACGGTAAAACTGTTTTTT.

The V gene is TRBV4-3, the J gene TRBJ2-5; tentative D call: TRBD1 (6 bases). CDR3 size: 15 residues. Trimming removed 0 bases at V and 7 bases at J, with 15 bases between. CDR1 and CDR2 from the germline V gene are LGHNA and YSLEER. Here the CDR3 reads CASSQDRGSTVTQYF. In nucleotides, the CDR3 is TGCGCCAGCAGCCAAGATAGGGGGTCCACGGTGACCCAGTACTTC.

The gene calls are TRBV11-3 and TRBJ2-3; TRBD2 matches 14 bases. V lost 6 bases and J lost 6; bases outside the gene matches: 14. Germline-derived CDR1 and CDR2 are SGHNT and YENEEA. This CDR3 has 18 amino acids. CDR3 nucleotide sequence: TGTGCCAGCAGTCCTACTCCGGGACTAGCGGGAGAGACGGATACGCAGTATTTT. As protein: CASSPTPGLAGETDTQYF.

The chain recombines TRBV27 with TRBJ2-7; a possible D gene is TRBD2 (5 bases). CDR1 and CDR2 (germline): MNHEY, SMNVEV (reference sequence). The CDR3 is made up of 13 amino acids. Trimming cost V 5 bases and J 7 bases, with 15 bases left between them. The CDR3 bases are TGTGCCAGCAGTCCGGGGTACCCTGTGGAGCAGTACTTC. Its translation: CASSPGYPVEQYF.

A single count supports this clone. J is TRBJ2-3 and V is TRBV4-1; the match to TRBD2 covers 8 bases. V gave up 3 bases and J gave up 2 bases; unmatched junction bases: 4. Germline V lookup: CDR1 MGHRA, CDR2 YSYEKL. The CDR3 runs to 15 residues. The CDR3 coding sequence is TGCGCCAGCAGCCAGACTAGCGCCCCCACAGATACGCAGTATTTT. It encodes CASSQTSAPTDTQYF.

The V call is TRBV2, the J call TRBJ2-4; 14 positions match TRBD2. Germline-derived CDR1 and CDR2 are SNHLY and FYNNEI. V was clipped by 10 bases and J by 7 bases; unmatched bases: 6. The CDR3 is 14 residues long. Here the CDR3 DNA reads TGTGCCACGGGACTAGCGGGAGACGTTAACATTCAGTACTTC. It encodes CATGLAGDVNIQYF. Together with reference TRBV2 and TRBJ2-4, the CDR3 gives the full variable domain: EPEVTQTPSHQVTQMGQEVILRCVPISNHLYFYWYRQILGQKVEFLVSFYNNEISEKSEIFDDQFSVERPDGSNFTLKIRSTKLEDSAMYFCATGLAGDVNIQYFGAGTRLSVL.

The chain links TRBV10-2 to TRBJ2-5, with 9 bases fitting TRBD2. After removal of 0 bases from V and 5 bases from J, the junction contained 4 bases not matched to a gene. This CDR3 region has 15 residues. Germline-derived CDR1 and CDR2 are WSHSY and SAAADI. The CDR3, as DNA: TGCGCCAGCAGTGAGTCTCCTAGCGGGATGGAGACCCAGTACTTC. The encoded protein is CASSESPSGMETQYF.

The chain links TRBV9 to TRBJ1-2; 11 bases map to TRBD1. From germline, CDR1 is SGDLS and CDR2 YYNGEE. V shed 3 bases and J 5 bases; nucleotides not matched to a gene: 12. The CDR3 covers 17 residues. The CDR3 protein is CASSGRRVGQGVYGYTF. In nucleotides, the CDR3 is TGTGCCAGCAGCGGCCGTAGGGTGGGACAGGGGGTTTATGGCTACACCTTC.

This chain links TRBV19 with TRBJ1-5; no firm D call. Trimming took off 4 bases at V and 7 bases at J, with 8 bases between the two ends. The CDR3 is 12 residues long. Germline lookup yields CDR1 LNHDA and CDR2 SQIVND (reference sequence). CDR3: CASSNLLQPQHF. The DNA for the CDR3 is TGTGCCAGTAGTAATTTGTTACAGCCCCAGCATTTT.

The genes are TRBV29-1 and TRBJ2-2, with D unresolved. V shed 3 bases and J shed 2 bases, with 10 bases lying between them. The CDR3 is 14 amino acids. Germline lookup yields CDR1 SQVTM and CDR2 ANQGSEA. Here the CDR3 DNA reads TGCAGCGTTGAGGTTACAGAAAACACCGGGGAGCTGTTTTTT. This sequence encodes CSVEVTENTGELFF.

The chain is built from TRBV28 and TRBJ2-2, with D maybe TRBD2 (7 bases). Germline CDR1 reads MDHEN; CDR2 reads SYDVKM. The V and J ends lost 3 bases and 8 bases respectively, with 16 bases between them. This CDR3 comprises 15 residues. CDR3 amino acids: CASSLNWGGGGELFF. The CDR3 bases are TGTGCCAGCAGTTTGAATTGGGGGGGCGGTGGGGAGCTGTTTTTT.

The chain has TRBV9 and TRBJ2-1, with TRBD2 as a possible D gene (5 bases). V lost 0 bases to trimming and J lost 10 bases, with 14 bases between them. Germline V gene sequence: CDR1 SGDLS, CDR2 YYNGEE. This CDR3 spans 14 amino acids. CDR3 coding DNA: TGTGCCAGCAGCGTAGAACTAGTTTGGTCGGAGCAGTTCTTC. Amino acids: CASSVELVWSEQFF.

This chain uses TRBV6-5 with TRBJ2-2; D gene unclear. CDR3 length: 13 residues. Per germline, CDR1 MNHEY and CDR2 SVGAGI. Trimming shortened V by 4 bases and J by 6 bases, and 9 bases separated the two germline ends. The chain's CDR3 is CASSSELSGELFF. The CDR3 DNA sequence: TGTGCCAGCAGTTCGGAGTTATCCGGGGAGCTGTTTTTT.

V usage is TRBV6-1 and J usage is TRBJ1-3; tentatively, D is TRBD1 (5 bases). The V gene lost 3 bases and the J gene lost 4 bases, with 13 bases spanning the gap. This CDR3 region has 15 residues. Looked up from germline, CDR1 is MNHNS and CDR2 is SASEGT. Here the CDR3 reads CASSDGVGVGNTIYF. CDR3 bases: TGTGCCAGCAGTGATGGGGTAGGGGTCGGAAACACCATATATTTT.

This clone was counted between two and nine times. The V call is TRBV2, the J call TRBJ1-2; D remains ambiguous. Germline-derived CDR1 and CDR2 are SNHLY and FYNNEI. Deletions cut 3 bases from V and 8 bases from J, with 10 bases between. The CDR3 totals 12 residues. Written as DNA, the CDR3 is TGTGCCAGCAGTGAGATTCTCGGGGGCTACACCTTC. This gives the protein CASSEILGGYTF.

V is TRBV13 and J is TRBJ1-1; tentative D call: TRBD1 (5 bases). Trimming cost V 1 base and J 5 bases, with 14 bases left between them. Germline CDR1 reads PRHDT; CDR2 reads FYEKMQ (reference sequence). This CDR3 contains 15 residues. CDR3: CASSLVGGIGTEAFF. As DNA, the CDR3 is TGTGCCAGCAGCTTAGTGGGGGGGATAGGGACTGAAGCTTTCTTT.

The chain uses TRBV7-2 and TRBJ1-1; D is perhaps TRBD1 (6 bases). This CDR3 is built from 14 residues. V lost 3 bases to trimming and J lost 1 base, with 9 bases between them. Looked up from germline, CDR1 is SGHTA and CDR2 is FQGNSA. The CDR3 DNA follows: TGTGCCAGCAGCTTTGGACAGACGAACACTGAAGCTTTCTTT. This gives the protein CASSFGQTNTEAFF.

V usage is TRBV6-5 and J usage is TRBJ2-1; 8 bases match TRBD2. The germline gives CDR1 MNHEY, CDR2 SVGAGI. This CDR3 has 15 amino acids. Losses at the gene ends were 2 bases for V and 2 bases for J; bases not matched to a gene: 2. This CDR3 reads CASSYGGGPYNEQFF. CDR3 bases: TGTGCCAGCAGTTACGGCGGGGGGCCCTACAATGAGCAGTTCTTC.